These 24 T cell receptor beta chains were sequenced from one sample in a study of PD-1 blockade in mismatch repair-deficient tumors. Data came from immunoSEQ multiplex PCR; TCRdb stores just in-frame clones and leaves some out. This sample yields some 48,000 clones, of which roughly 80% are seen a single time; about 8.3% belongs to the top ten. This specimen consisted of peripheral blood, obtained less than 21 weeks after starting pembrolizumab. The receptor set was obtained from an adult with mismatch repair-deficient cancer.

The chain employs TRBV15 and TRBJ2-7; weak D call: TRBD2 (6 bases). The ends were cut back, 4 bases at V and 6 bases at J, with 13 bases in the middle. Per germline, CDR1 LNHNV and CDR2 YYDKDF (reference sequence). The CDR3 consists of 13 residues. CDR3 residues: CATSTRPRGEQYF. Here the CDR3 DNA reads TGTGCCACCAGCACTAGACCGCGGGGCGAGCAGTACTTC.

This clone was counted once. J is TRBJ2-1 and V is TRBV19; 7 nucleotides line up with TRBD1. Trimming removed 4 bases from V and 6 bases from J; junction bases left unmatched: 21. The germline V gene has CDR1 LNHDA and CDR2 SQIVND (reference sequence). The CDR3 length is 19 residues. The CDR3 coding sequence is TGTGCCAGTAGTAACGGACAGGTCTGGGATAATGGAGCGGTCAATGAGCAGTTCTTC. Its protein product is CASSNGQVWDNGAVNEQFF. The full variable domain, with the rest looked up from reference TRBV19 and TRBJ2-1, is DGGITQSPKYLFRKEGQNVTLSCEQNLNHDAMYWYRQDPGQGLRLIYYSQIVNDFQKGDIAEGYSVSREKKESFPLTVTSAQKNPTAFYLCASSNGQVWDNGAVNEQFFGPGTRLTVL.

The chain joins TRBV9 to TRBJ1-1; D remains ambiguous. The CDR3 is 13 amino acids. V was clipped by 4 bases and J by 0 bases, with 7 bases between them. The germline gives CDR1 SGDLS, CDR2 YYNGEE. Written as DNA, the CDR3 is TGTGCCAGCAGCTTTGGCTTGAACACTGAAGCTTTCTTT. Protein sequence: CASSFGLNTEAFF.

The count of this clone is one. V and J are TRBV14 and TRBJ2-7; TRBD2 aligns across 11 bases. CDR3 size: 16 residues. J gave up 5 bases and V 4 bases, and 10 bases lay outside the gene matches. Per germline, CDR1 SGHDN and CDR2 FVKESK. CDR3 loop: CASSRSLAGGIDEQYF. In DNA form, the CDR3 reads TGTGCCAGCAGCCGGTCGCTAGCGGGAGGAATCGACGAGCAGTACTTC.

V usage is TRBV7-6 and J usage is TRBJ2-5, with 8 nucleotides matching TRBD2. V shed 3 bases, J shed 7 bases, and the junction held 10 bases outside the gene matches. Germline V gene lookup returns CDR1 SGHVS and CDR2 FNYEAQ. The CDR3 loop spans 15 amino acids. DNA of the CDR3: TGTGCCAGCAGCTTGACTAGCGTACACGGTGGGACCCAGTACTTC. Amino acid sequence: CASSLTSVHGGTQYF.

This sequence joins TRBV2 and TRBJ2-3; 7 bases line up with TRBD1. The germline V gene encodes CDR1 SNHLY and CDR2 FYNNEI. V shed 6 bases and J 0 bases; nucleotides not matched to a gene: 6. The CDR3 extends over 15 amino acids. CDR3 nucleotides: TGTGCCAGCAGCACGGGACAGCCGAGCACAGATACGCAGTATTTT. This translates into CASSTGQPSTDTQYF.

The V gene is TRBV7-3, the J gene TRBJ2-7; unclear D gene. V gave up 5 bases and J gave up 3 bases, with 14 bases separating them. Germline V gene lookup returns CDR1 SGHTA and CDR2 FQGTGA. The CDR3 runs to 14 residues. CDR3 coding DNA: TGTGCCAGCAGCCCAAATTTTGGTAGCTACGAGCAGTACTTC. This encodes CASSPNFGSYEQYF.

This chain uses TRBV6-6 with TRBJ2-7; D is possibly TRBD2 (5 bases). The CDR3 runs 14 residues. Germline assignment: CDR1 MNHNY and CDR2 SVGAGI (reference sequence). Trimming shortened V by 3 bases and J by 2 bases, and 11 bases separated the two germline ends. In nucleotides, the CDR3 is TGTGCCAGCAGTTATGGGCTAGCTACCTACGAGCAGTACTTC. It specifies CASSYGLATYEQYF.

The chain recombines TRBV7-9 with TRBJ2-5; 10 nucleotides match TRBD2. The CDR3 length is 16 residues. V lost 6 bases and J lost 2; bases outside the gene matches: 9. Germline-derived CDR1 and CDR2 are SEHNR and FQNEAQ (reference sequence). The CDR3 spells CASSTGLAKKQETQYF. In DNA, the CDR3 is TGTGCCAGCAGTACGGGACTAGCGAAAAAACAAGAGACCCAGTACTTC.

The chain combines TRBV7-9 with TRBJ2-3, with a weak D call TRBD1 (6 bases). The CDR3 has 15 residues. Trimming took 4 bases from V and 0 from J, leaving 11 bases between them. Germline V lookup: CDR1 SEHNR, CDR2 FQNEAQ (reference sequence). The CDR3 DNA is TGTGCCAGCAGCTCCGGACAGATCAGCACAGATACGCAGTATTTT. Its translation is CASSSGQISTDTQYF.

The chain carries TRBV4-1 and TRBJ2-1; D is uncertain. Trimming shortened V by 0 bases and J by 0 bases, and 9 bases separated the two germline ends. Germline CDR1 reads MGHRA; CDR2 reads YSYEKL. This CDR3 is built from 16 residues. The CDR3 loop reads CASSQESASSYNEQFF. The CDR3 DNA reads TGCGCCAGCAGCCAAGAATCAGCCTCCTCCTACAATGAGCAGTTCTTC.

The chain couples TRBV13 to TRBJ2-3; unclear D gene. Trimming removed 5 bases at V and 5 bases at J, with 14 bases between. The germline CDR1 and CDR2 sequences are PRHDT and FYEKMQ (reference sequence). This CDR3 contains 14 residues. This CDR3 reads CASSHWGMGDTQYF. Written as DNA, the CDR3 is TGTGCCAGCAGCCACTGGGGTATGGGAGATACGCAGTATTTT.

V is TRBV7-3 and J is TRBJ1-1, with a weak D call TRBD1 (6 bases). Deletions cut 5 bases from V and 0 bases from J, with 16 bases between. From germline, CDR1 is SGHTA and CDR2 FQGTGA. The CDR3 totals 16 residues. The CDR3 here is CASSPTPTGMNTEAFF. The CDR3 DNA is TGTGCCAGCAGCCCTACTCCGACAGGAATGAACACTGAAGCTTTCTTT.

This chain joins TRBV2 and TRBJ1-4; a weak D match, TRBD1 (5 bases). V lost 6 bases to trimming and J lost 6 bases, with 17 bases between them. This CDR3 spans 15 amino acids. Germline loops: CDR1 SNHLY, CDR2 FYNNEI. This CDR3 is CASSEFGTEDEKLFF. The CDR3 region has the DNA TGTGCCAGCAGCGAATTCGGGACGGAGGATGAAAAACTGTTTTTT.

The chain has TRBV11-3 and TRBJ2-2, with D unresolved. The V end lost 1 base, the J end lost 4 bases, and 13 bases lay between the germline ends. There are 16 residues in the CDR3. Germline V gene data show CDR1 as SGHNT and CDR2 as YENEEA. The CDR3 DNA reads as TGTGCCAGCAGCTTAGGACGGGCTAGTTTCACCGGGGAGCTGTTTTTT. Amino acid sequence: CASSLGRASFTGELFF.

The chain joins TRBV18 to TRBJ2-7; 8 bases align to TRBD1. From germline, CDR1 is KGHSH and CDR2 LQKENI. This CDR3 is built from 13 residues. V lost 6 bases to trimming and J lost 6 bases; unmatched junction nucleotides: 7. CDR3 coding DNA: TGTGCCAGCTCCCCTGGACAGGGCGCCGAGCAGTACTTC. This gives the protein CASSPGQGAEQYF.

V usage is TRBV13 and J usage is TRBJ2-7, with D unclear. Deletions cut 0 bases from V and 7 bases from J, with 10 bases between. CDR1 is PRHDT, CDR2 FYEKMQ, per germline (reference sequence). CDR3 length: 13 residues. The CDR3 coding sequence is TGTGCCAGCAGCTTAGGTTCAGTTGGGGAGCAGTACTTC. This sequence encodes CASSLGSVGEQYF.

V gene TRBV18 combines with J gene TRBJ1-1; 8 nucleotides align to TRBD1. V dropped 8 bases and J dropped 1; count of bases not matched to a gene: 3. Looked up from germline, CDR1 is KGHSH and CDR2 is LQKENI. CDR3 length equals 13 residues. The CDR3 region has the DNA TGTGCCAGCCAAGGACAGGGGAACACTGAAGCTTTCTTT. Translation gives CASQGQGNTEAFF.

V gene TRBV6-6 combines with J gene TRBJ2-7; 9 nucleotides match TRBD1. Germline V gene data show CDR1 as MNHNY and CDR2 as SVGAGI (reference sequence). Trimming cost V 4 bases and J 3 bases; bases outside gene matches: 10. The CDR3 contains 16 residues. CDR3 loop: CASSSMGQGKIYEQYF. The CDR3 nucleotides are TGTGCCAGCAGTTCCATGGGACAGGGTAAAATCTACGAGCAGTACTTC.

The V call is TRBV19, the J call TRBJ2-5; 8 bases match TRBD1. CDR1 and CDR2 (germline): LNHDA, SQIVND (reference sequence). Trimming cost V 7 bases and J 4 bases; bases outside gene matches: 8. The CDR3 covers 14 residues. CDR3 residues: CASNFRGQGETQYF. The CDR3 coding sequence is TGTGCCAGTAACTTTCGAGGACAGGGAGAGACCCAGTACTTC. Full variable domain (remainder filled in from reference TRBV19 and TRBJ2-5): DGGITQSPKYLFRKEGQNVTLSCEQNLNHDAMYWYRQDPGQGLRLIYYSQIVNDFQKGDIAEGYSVSREKKESFPLTVTSAQKNPTAFYLCASNFRGQGETQYFGPGTRLLVL.

This rearrangement joins TRBV4-1 to TRBJ2-7; D gene unclear. The CDR3 consists of 15 residues. Germline V gives CDR1 MGHRA, CDR2 YSYEKL. V was shortened by 1 base and J by 0 bases, with 10 bases between the two germline ends. CDR3 residues: CASSQGASPSYEQYF. CDR3 nucleotide sequence: TGCGCCAGCAGCCAAGGGGCCTCACCCTCCTACGAGCAGTACTTC.

J is TRBJ2-3 and V is TRBV27; TRBD1 is a possible D gene (5 bases). CDR1 and CDR2 from the germline V gene are MNHEY and SMNVEV (reference sequence). This CDR3 is built from 12 residues. With 2 bases removed from V and 9 bases from J, the gap between germline ends came to 9 bases. The CDR3 protein is CASSLPQGTQYF. The CDR3 DNA reads TGTGCCAGCAGTTTACCCCAGGGAACGCAGTATTTT.

This clone occurred a few times. This chain links TRBV20-1 with TRBJ2-2, with D uncertain. In germline, CDR1 is DFQATT, CDR2 SNEGSKA (reference sequence). The CDR3 has 10 residues. With 6 bases removed from V and 7 bases from J, the gap between germline ends came to 6 bases. Here the CDR3 reads CSAFYGELFF. The CDR3 DNA sequence: TGCAGTGCGTTTTACGGGGAGCTGTTTTTT.

The chain recombines TRBV30 with TRBJ2-7; 8 bases line up with TRBD1. CDR1 and CDR2 from the germline V gene are GTSNPN and SVGIG (reference sequence). CDR3 size: 14 residues. V gave up 4 bases and J gave up 3 bases; unmatched junction bases: 8. CDR3 region: CAWTRRTGCYEQYF. The CDR3 nucleotides read TGTGCCTGGACCCGGCGGACAGGGTGCTACGAGCAGTACTTC.